A single sample gave rise to the 14 T cell receptor beta chains below, sequenced in a study of post-analysis software for immune sequencing data. Unique molecular identifiers had been added to the TCR beta cDNA libraries. Each CDR3 protein gets one entry after TCRdb re-called the PCR reads with MiXCR. The repertoire has 500,000 to 600,000 distinct CDR3 sequences, around 40% of them found once; the top ten carry about 1.5%. Notes on the study in general: TRBV5-6, TRBV5-1 and TRBV20-1 belonged to a set of about five TRBV segments that were more frequent in patients than controls.

These receptors lack a known antigen. Sequenced sample: blood. These receptors all stem from a girl aged 10-17 years with multiple sclerosis.

There are a few counts of this clonotype. This chain connects TRBV4-1 to TRBJ2-1; D is undetermined. The CDR3 totals 14 residues. Looked up from germline, CDR1 is MGHRA and CDR2 is YSYEKL. V dropped 6 bases and J dropped 0 bases, with 9 bases sitting between them. DNA for the CDR3: TGCGCCAGCAGGACCTTAGGCTCCTACAATGAGCAGTTCTTC. Its translation: CASRTLGSYNEQFF.

The sample holds a few counts of this clonotype. The rearrangement uses TRBV7-9 and TRBJ2-7; 7 positions match TRBD1. The CDR3 runs to 17 residues. Per germline, CDR1 SEHNR and CDR2 FQNEAQ (reference sequence). The ends lost 4 bases at V and 0 bases at J; junction bases unmatched: 12. CDR3 residues: CASSSNRDSSSSYEQYF. As DNA, the CDR3 is TGTGCCAGCAGCTCTAATCGGGACAGTTCAAGCTCCTACGAGCAGTACTTC.

The rearrangement joins TRBV11-2 to TRBJ2-3, with D perhaps matching TRBD2 (6 bases). The CDR3 has 16 amino acids. Germline V gene sequence: CDR1 SGHAT, CDR2 FQNNGV. V shed 5 bases and J shed 2 bases, with 17 bases lying between them. The CDR3 loop is CASSPRGTDFTDTQYF. In DNA, the CDR3 is TGTGCCAGCAGCCCCCGGGGGACCGACTTCACAGATACGCAGTATTTT.

This clonotype has more than one count but fewer than ten. V usage is TRBV5-1 and J usage is TRBJ2-1; TRBD2 agrees at 12 bases. From germline, CDR1 is SGHRS and CDR2 YFSETQ. The CDR3 is 20 residues long. V lost 4 bases to trimming and J lost 0 bases; unmatched junction nucleotides: 14. CDR3 in amino acids: CASSPLAGSSGRASYNEQFF. CDR3 DNA: TGCGCCAGCAGCCCGCTCGCGGGATCTAGCGGGAGGGCCTCCTACAATGAGCAGTTCTTC. The full variable domain, rest sourced from reference TRBV5-1 and TRBJ2-1, is KAGVTQTPRYLIKTRGQQVTLSCSPISGHRSVSWYQQTPGQGLQFLFEYFSETQRNKGNFPGRFSGRQFSNSRSEMNVSTLELGDSALYLCASSPLAGSSGRASYNEQFFGPGTRLTVL.

The sample holds a few counts of this clonotype. The chain joins TRBV27 to TRBJ1-5; D not certain. Germline V gene data show CDR1 as MNHEY and CDR2 as SMNVEV (reference sequence). V lost 5 bases, J lost 7 bases, and 12 bases lay in between. The CDR3 is made up of 13 amino acids. For the CDR3, the DNA is TGTGCCAGCAGTCCCACGGAGGAACAGCCCCAGCATTTT. It is translated as CASSPTEEQPQHF.

The rearrangement joins TRBV5-6 to TRBJ1-5; TRBD1 matches 9 bases. V dropped 3 bases and J dropped 0; count of bases not matched to a gene: 10. The germline CDR1 and CDR2 sequences are SGHDT and YYEEEE. This CDR3 contains 18 residues. In DNA, the CDR3 is TGTGCCAGCAGCTATTGGACAGGGGCGGTTTATAGCAATCAGCCCCAGCATTTT. This gives the protein CASSYWTGAVYSNQPQHF.

The chain links TRBV7-9 to TRBJ1-1; 8 nucleotides line up with TRBD1. V shed 4 bases, J shed 1 base, and the junction held 8 bases outside the gene matches. CDR1 is SEHNR, CDR2 FQNEAQ, per germline (reference sequence). CDR3 size: 16 residues. The CDR3 DNA follows: TGTGCCAGCAGCTCAACAGGGGGACGAAGGAACACTGAAGCTTTCTTT. Its protein is CASSSTGGRRNTEAFF.

The rearrangement uses TRBV6-5 and TRBJ1-2, with D perhaps matching TRBD1 (5 bases). Trimming cost V 5 bases and J 2 bases, with 18 bases left between them. This CDR3 region has 16 residues. Germline CDR1 is MNHEY and CDR2 is SVGAGI. The CDR3 region has the DNA TGTGCCAGCAGTCCCTTTCTGGGACGGACAAACTATGGCTACACCTTC. Translation: CASSPFLGRTNYGYTF.

This clonotype was seen a few times. The genes are TRBV12-3 or TRBV12-4 and TRBJ1-5, with D possibly matching TRBD1 (6 bases). The CDR3 totals 12 residues. V was clipped by 0 bases and J by 15 bases, with 12 bases between them. This CDR3 reads CASSLARGARHF. CDR3 nucleotides: TGTGCCAGCAGTTTAGCGCGGGGGGCCCGGCATTTT.

This clonotype was found a few times. The chain uses TRBV24-1 and TRBJ2-7, with D possibly TRBD2 on 5 matching bases. Between the trimmed V and J ends, which lost 2 bases and 3 bases, there was a span of 13 bases. This CDR3 comprises 15 residues. Germline V lookup: CDR1 KGHDR, CDR2 SFDVKD. CDR3 loop: CATSDSSYSGYEQYF. The CDR3 DNA is TGTGCCACCAGTGATTCCTCGTACAGCGGCTACGAGCAGTACTTC.

The chain employs TRBV20-1 and TRBJ2-1; TRBD2 agrees at 7 bases. There are 15 residues in the CDR3. V was pared by 1 base and J by 8 bases, with 11 bases of the junction left unmatched. Per the germline V gene, CDR1 is DFQATT and CDR2 is SNEGSKA (reference sequence). The CDR3, as DNA: TGCAGTGCTAGAGGCGGTCAGCGGGAACGGGATGAGCAGTTCTTC. This encodes CSARGGQRERDEQFF.

This clonotype was counted a few times. The chain has TRBV9 and TRBJ2-3; D uncertain. This CDR3 is built from 14 residues. The germline CDR1 and CDR2 sequences are SGDLS and YYNGEE. The V and J ends lost 0 bases and 2 bases respectively, with 7 bases between them. Written as DNA, the CDR3 is TGTGCCAGCAGCGTAGCTTCTAACACAGATACGCAGTATTTT. This gives the protein CASSVASNTDTQYF.

This clonotype came up a few times. This sequence joins TRBV20-1 and TRBJ2-7; 13 nucleotides line up with TRBD2. This CDR3 is 15 amino acids long. Germline V lookup: CDR1 DFQATT, CDR2 SNEGSKA (reference sequence). J gave up 5 bases and V 5 bases, and 9 bases lay outside the gene matches. The CDR3 region is CSACQGLAGDNEQYF. CDR3 sequence (DNA): TGCAGTGCTTGCCAAGGACTAGCGGGGGATAACGAGCAGTACTTC.

The chain has TRBV20-1 and TRBJ2-1; no reliable D call. The J call may be faulty, since TRBJ2-7 better matches the DNA end. Germline assignment: CDR1 DFQATT and CDR2 SNEGSKA (reference sequence). The CDR3 contains 12 residues. DNA for the CDR3: TGCAGTGCTAGTTCCCCGAACTACGAGCAGTACTTC. Encoded protein: CSASSPNYEQYF.